The following is a T cell receptor (beta chain) sequence with its context. Its target is not known. Germline loops: CDR1 SGDLS, CDR2 YYNGEE. V lost 4 bases and J lost 4; bases outside the gene matches: 16. The CDR3 loop spans 17 amino acids. This sample was included in a study of cytomegalovirus exposure and HLA in healthy donors. The study, taken as a whole, reports: Segments of the TCR beta V type were, in most cases, productive about 90% or about 30% of the time in an earlier analysis. A further, later analysis showed that HLA-associated TCR beta chains (compared with equally common others) were more clonally expanded.

Donors showed nominal health when sampled, although they likely had unrecorded immune exposures. 13 Jbeta primers and 60 Vbeta primers were used for the PCR. The table came from immunoSEQ multiplex PCR; TCRdb's copy has only in-frame clones and leaves some out. Of 150,000 to 200,000 clones listed, 80% to 85% are singletons. Source material: PBMCs. The TCR comes from a man aged 40-55 years in good health and CMV-seropositive. The chain carries TRBV9 and TRBJ2-5; 7 bases map to TRBD1. The CDR3 nucleotides read TGTGCCAGCAGCCCTTTGGGGAGAGGGGGCAATGGAGAGACCCAGTACTTC. It is translated as CASSPLGRGGNGETQYF.